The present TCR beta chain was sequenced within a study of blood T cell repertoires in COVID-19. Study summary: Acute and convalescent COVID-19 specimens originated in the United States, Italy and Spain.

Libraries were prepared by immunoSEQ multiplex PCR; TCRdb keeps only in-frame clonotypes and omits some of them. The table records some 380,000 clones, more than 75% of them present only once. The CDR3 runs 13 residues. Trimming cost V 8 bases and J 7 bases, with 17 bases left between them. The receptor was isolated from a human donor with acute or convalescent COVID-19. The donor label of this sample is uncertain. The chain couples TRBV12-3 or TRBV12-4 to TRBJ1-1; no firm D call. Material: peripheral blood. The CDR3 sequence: CASRRGDPYEAFF. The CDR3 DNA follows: TGTGCCAGCCGTAGAGGCGACCCCTATGAAGCTTTCTTT.